This passage covers 8 T cell receptor beta chains from one sample sequenced in a study of CD8+CD57+ T cells in acquired aplastic anemia. Profiling of TCR beta VDJ combinations and CDR3 sequences used genomic DNA as template. Via MiXCR, TCRdb re-called the reads, giving one row per CDR3 protein. The sample has some 170,000 distinct CDR3 sequences, less than 60% seen once. CD8+CD57+ cell expansion, shown by flow cytometry, had occurred in the patients selected for sequencing. The sequenced material came from sorted CD4+, CD8+, or CD8+CD57+ T cells (not recorded which) from PBMCs. The receptors here all came from a human donor with aplastic anemia.

Regarding this clonotype: As the CDR3 is not closed by the conserved phenylalanine or tryptophan, this likely results from a read error. The limits of the CDR3 on the DNA are not certain, so only TCRdb's listed CDR3 is given. This chain uses TRBV15 with TRBJ1-6; whether TRBD1, the table's D call, matches the DNA was not checked. Germline CDR1 LNHNV, CDR2 YYDKDF (reference sequence). The CDR3 region is 15 residues in length, termini included. CDR3 residues: CATSPRTGGNSPPHV.

This clonotype was recorded at least ten times. The rearrangement joins TRBV5-5 to TRBJ2-1; D is undetermined. Trimming took off 0 bases at V and 10 bases at J, with 14 bases between the two ends. This CDR3 spans 14 amino acids. Looked up from germline, CDR1 is SGHKS and CDR2 is YYEKEE (reference sequence). The DNA of the CDR3 is TGTGCCAGCAGCTTGGCCGGCTCGTCCCAGGAGCAGTTCTTC. It translates to CASSLAGSSQEQFF.

The V call is TRBV6-1, the J call TRBJ1-3; possibly TRBD1 for D (5 bases). Germline V gene data show CDR1 as MNHNS and CDR2 as SASEGT. The CDR3 has 15 amino acids. V dropped 2 bases and J dropped 2 bases, with 10 bases sitting between them. Written as DNA, the CDR3 is TGTGCCAGCAGTGAAATGATGGGGCCTGGAAACACCATATATTTT. It translates to CASSEMMGPGNTIYF.

This clonotype was detected ten times or more. The chain has TRBV19 and TRBJ1-2, with 8 bases aligning to TRBD1. The CDR3 runs to 20 residues. Trimming at V came to 3 bases and at J to 2 bases, leaving 20 bases not matched to a gene. Germline lookup yields CDR1 LNHDA and CDR2 SQIVND (reference sequence). The chain's CDR3 is CASSIPFGWSRQGTNYGYTF. The DNA of the CDR3 is TGTGCCAGTAGTATCCCGTTTGGGTGGTCGAGACAGGGGACAAACTATGGCTACACCTTC.

The table lists this clonotype with many counts. This chain joins TRBV7-2 and TRBJ1-6, with D unresolved. Germline assignment: CDR1 SGHTA and CDR2 FQGNSA. This CDR3 region has 13 residues. Trimming took 2 bases from V and 7 from J, leaving 6 bases between them. Here the CDR3 reads CASSLKENSPLHF. CDR3 coding DNA: TGTGCCAGCAGCTTAAAGGAGAATTCACCCCTCCACTTT. The full variable domain, its missing parts supplied by reference TRBV7-2 and TRBJ1-6, is GAGVSQSPSNKVTEKGKDVELRCDPISGHTALYWYRQSLGQGLEFLIYFQGNSAPDKSGLPSDRFSAERTGGSVSTLTIQRTQQEDSAVYLCASSLKENSPLHFGNGTRLTVT.

This clonotype was seen more than once but under ten times. This chain joins TRBV18 and TRBJ2-3, with TRBD2 identical over 8 bases. Germline loops: CDR1 KGHSH, CDR2 LQKENI. The V and J ends lost 2 bases and 1 base, in that order; junction bases with no gene match: 5. The CDR3 length is 16 residues. The CDR3 is CASSPVLADRTDTQYF. The CDR3 DNA reads as TGTGCCAGCTCACCAGTACTAGCGGACCGCACAGATACGCAGTATTTT. The full variable domain, completed using reference TRBV18 and TRBJ2-3, is NAGVMQNPRHLVRRRGQEARLRCSPMKGHSHVYWYRQLPEEGLKFMVYLQKENIIDESGMPKERFSAEFPKEGPSILRIQQVVRGDSAAYFCASSPVLADRTDTQYFGPGTRLTVL.

Note on this clonotype: Germline is not matched at one junction end, which may reflect a read error. The CDR3: CASSLGQPNAEAFF. CDR3 nucleotide sequence: TGTGCCAGCAGTTTAGGGCAACCGAACGCTGAAGCTTTCTTT. The J gene is TRBJ1-1, the V gene TRBV6-2 or TRBV6-3, with D hard to call. The germline V gene has CDR1 MNHEY and CDR2 SVGEGT. This CDR3 is built from 14 residues.

The genes are TRBV24-1 and TRBJ2-5; D is unclear. Deletions cut 3 bases from V and 2 bases from J, with 9 bases between. There are 14 residues in the CDR3. Germline CDR1 reads KGHDR; CDR2 reads SFDVKD. CDR3: CATSDADGQETQYF. For the CDR3, the DNA is TGTGCCACCAGTGATGCGGACGGACAAGAGACCCAGTACTTC.